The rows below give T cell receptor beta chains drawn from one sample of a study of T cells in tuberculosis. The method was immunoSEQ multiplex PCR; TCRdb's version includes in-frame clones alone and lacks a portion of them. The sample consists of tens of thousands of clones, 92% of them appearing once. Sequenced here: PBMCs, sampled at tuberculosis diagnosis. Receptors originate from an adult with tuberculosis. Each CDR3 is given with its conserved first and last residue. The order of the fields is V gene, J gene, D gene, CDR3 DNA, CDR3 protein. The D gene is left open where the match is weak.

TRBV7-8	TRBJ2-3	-	TGTGCCAGCAGCTTTCCAGGGGACGGGGATACGCAGTATTTT	CASSFPGDGDTQYF
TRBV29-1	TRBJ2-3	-	TGCAGCGTTGGTGGGGCATCCACAGATACGCAGTATTTT	CSVGGASTDTQYF
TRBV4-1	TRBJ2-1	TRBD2	TGCGCCAGCAGCCAACTTCGTAGCGGGGTTGAGCAGTTCTTC	CASSQLRSGVEQFF
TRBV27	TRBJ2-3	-	TGTGCCAGCAGTTTCGGGTACTCCACAGATACGCAGTATTTT	CASSFGYSTDTQYF
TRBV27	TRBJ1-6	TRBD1	TGTGCCAGCAGTTTAGGGCACAGGGGGAATTCACCCCTCCACTTT	CASSLGHRGNSPLHF
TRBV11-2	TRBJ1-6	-	TGTGCCAGCAGCCCAGAAACAGGGTTTGTTAATTCACCCCTCCACTTT	CASSPETGFVNSPLHF
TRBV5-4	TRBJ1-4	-	TGTGCCAGCAGCTCGACAGCAACTAATGAAAAACTGTTTTTT	CASSSTATNEKLFF
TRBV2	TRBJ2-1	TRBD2	TGTGCCAGCGGGAGGGATGAGCAGTTCTTC	CASGRDEQFF
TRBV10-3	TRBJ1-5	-	TGTGCCATCAGTGACACGCAAGGGTCGGGCCCCCCGGAGGTTCAGCCCCAGCATTTT	CAISDTQGSGPPEVQPQHF
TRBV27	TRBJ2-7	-	TGTGCCAGCAGTTCTACGATACCTGGCGAGCAGTACTTC	CASSSTIPGEQYF
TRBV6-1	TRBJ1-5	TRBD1	TGTGCCAGCAGTAAAGGGACAGATAGTACTCAGCCCCAGCATTTT	CASSKGTDSTQPQHF
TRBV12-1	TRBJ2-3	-	TGTGCCAGCAGCATCCCACCGGGAGACACAGATACGCAGTATTTT	CASSIPPGDTDTQYF
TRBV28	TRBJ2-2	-	TGTGCCAGCAGTTTAGGGGGCTTAGACACCGGGGAGCTGTTTTTT	CASSLGGLDTGELFF
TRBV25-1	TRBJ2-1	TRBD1	TGTGCCAGCAGTACTCGGGACAGGGGTTCCTACAATGAGCAGTTCTTC	CASSTRDRGSYNEQFF
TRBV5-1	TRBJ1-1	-	TGCGCCAGCAGCTTGGGGACTGAGGGGGCTGAAGCTTTCTTT	CASSLGTEGAEAFF
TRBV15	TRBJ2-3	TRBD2	TGTGCCACCAGCGAAAAAGCGGGGGGCACAGATACGCAGTATTTT	CATSEKAGGTDTQYF
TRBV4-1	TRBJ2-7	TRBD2	TGCGCCAGCAGCCCGGAAGGCGGGGGAGGGCCCTACGAGCAGTACTTC	CASSPEGGGGPYEQYF
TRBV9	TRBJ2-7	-	TGTGCCAGCAGCGCAGGGGGAGGCAGAAATCGACTAGGCGAGCAGTACTTC	CASSAGGGRNRLGEQYF
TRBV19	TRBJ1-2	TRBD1	TGTGCCAGTACCGCGAACAGGGGGCGGTTGAGGGACTATGGCTACACCTTC	CASTANRGRLRDYGYTF
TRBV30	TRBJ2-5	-	TGTGCCTGGACCCGAAAATCCAGCGGGCTTCCAGAGACCCAGTACTTC	CAWTRKSSGLPETQYF